These 26 T cell receptor beta chains originate from one sample sequenced in a study of T cell clusters in autoimmune cytopenias. Tens of thousands of genome equivalents of blood DNA were amplified for TRB. TRB rearrangements were amplified by touch-down multiplex PCR with mixed TRB-A/B primers. TCRdb reprocessed the multiplex PCR reads, keeping one entry per CDR3 protein, no DNA. The sample data list more than 6,500 distinct CDR3 sequences. Sequencing was carried out using peripheral blood. Receptors originate from a human donor with an autoimmune cytopenia or autoimmune hepatitis (not recorded which).

V gene TRBV11-2 combines with J gene TRBJ2-3; the D call from TCRdb, TRBD1, cannot be confirmed without DNA. Germline CDR1 and CDR2: SGHAT and FQNNGV. The CDR3 is 13 residues long. CDR3 in amino acids: CASNTGVADTQYF.

Here the CDR3 reads CAWHRDRPYGYTF. This chain uses TRBV30 with TRBJ1-2; no DNA is available, so the TRBD1 call from TCRdb remains unchecked. Germline-derived CDR1 and CDR2 are GTSNPN and SVGIG (reference sequence). The CDR3 has 13 amino acids.

This clonotype is labeled medium-sized based on frequency. CDR3 sequence: CASSSGRRGYGYTF. V and J are TRBV6-5 and TRBJ1-2; the TRBD1 assignment by TCRdb is unverifiable without DNA. The CDR3 extends over 14 amino acids. Germline V gene lookup returns CDR1 MNHEY and CDR2 SVGAGI.

The chain links TRBV10-3 to TRBJ2-3; the D gene TCRdb calls, TRBD1, cannot be checked with no DNA. The CDR3 loop spans 15 amino acids. Germline V gene sequence: CDR1 ENHRY, CDR2 SYGVKD. The CDR3 loop reads CAISDIGGRTDTQYF.

By frequency, this clonotype registers medium-sized. This chain connects TRBV27 to TRBJ2-5; TCRdb indicates TRBD1, and absent DNA this call remains unverified. CDR3 length: 14 residues. Per the germline V gene, CDR1 is MNHEY and CDR2 is SMNVEV (reference sequence). CDR3 in amino acids: CASSTARVGETQYF.

The chain carries TRBV6-1 and TRBJ2-5; TCRdb designates TRBD1, a call that cannot be tested without DNA. Germline-derived CDR1 and CDR2 are MNHNS and SASEGT. The CDR3 sequence is 13 residues long. The CDR3: CASSTNREQTQYF.

The J gene is TRBJ1-3, the V gene TRBV30; TCRdb's assignment of TRBD1 cannot be checked, as there is no DNA. The germline V gene has CDR1 GTSNPN and CDR2 SVGIG (reference sequence). The CDR3 extends over 15 amino acids. The chain's CDR3 is CAWSVGGAGGNTIYF. Filled out from reference TRBV30 and TRBJ1-3, the complete variable domain reads SQTIHQWPATLVQPVGSPLSLECTVEGTSNPNLYWYRQAAGRGLQLLFYSVGIGQISSEVPQNLSASRPQDRQFILSSKKLLLSDSGFYLCAWSVGGAGGNTIYFGEGSWLTVV.

Measured by frequency, this clonotype is medium-sized. This rearrangement joins TRBV19 to TRBJ1-2; TCRdb's D call of TRBD1 is untestable without DNA. The CDR3 loop spans 14 amino acids. Germline V gives CDR1 LNHDA, CDR2 SQIVND (reference sequence). CDR3 protein: CASRVGQGSYGYTF.

The chain uses TRBV6-5 and TRBJ1-5; the D call of TRBD1 rests on TCRdb alone, since no DNA is present to check it. The CDR3 extends over 18 amino acids. Germline-derived CDR1 and CDR2 are MNHEY and SVGAGI. The CDR3 sequence is CASSKRTGGTWSNQPQHF.

V and J are TRBV29-1 and TRBJ1-1. Germline CDR1 and CDR2: SQVTM and ANQGSEA. This CDR3 has 13 residues. The CDR3 sequence is CSGGVWRRAEAFF.

The V gene is TRBV6-1, the J gene TRBJ2-2; TCRdb reports TRBD1, a call that lacks DNA to check it against. The CDR3 extends over 15 amino acids. Germline V gene data show CDR1 as MNHNS and CDR2 as SASEGT. The CDR3 loop reads CAGRQGDPLAGELFF.

Here the CDR3 reads CASRPNGQNYGYTF. The V call is TRBV7-9, the J call TRBJ1-2; TCRdb outputs TRBD1, but without DNA this stays unchecked. The germline CDR1 and CDR2 sequences are SEHNR and FQNEAQ (reference sequence). CDR3 length: 14 residues.

The chain is built from TRBV20-1 and TRBJ1-1. The length of the CDR3 is 14 residues. CDR1 is DFQATT, CDR2 SNEGSKA, per germline (reference sequence). The CDR3 protein is CSARVAARNAEAFF.

This clonotype is called medium-sized based on its frequency. The chain has TRBV19 and TRBJ2-5; TCRdb outputs TRBD1, but without DNA this stays unchecked. In germline, CDR1 is LNHDA, CDR2 SQIVND (reference sequence). The CDR3 is 14 amino acids. The CDR3 loop is CASSIGRAQETQYF.

The rearrangement uses TRBV7-9 and TRBJ1-5; TCRdb reports TRBD1, a call that lacks DNA to check it against. The CDR3 extends over 16 amino acids. CDR1 SEHNR and CDR2 FQNEAQ come from the germline V gene (reference sequence). Here the CDR3 reads CASSKGQIVGNQPQHF.

The rearrangement uses TRBV5-6 and TRBJ2-1. The germline V gene has CDR1 SGHDT and CDR2 YYEEEE. The CDR3 runs to 14 residues. This CDR3 is CASSLVSSYNEQFF. Full variable domain (rest looked up from reference TRBV5-6 and TRBJ2-1): DAGVTQSPTHLIKTRGQQVTLRCSPKSGHDTVSWYQQALGQGPQFIFQYYEEEERQRGNFPDRFSGHQFPNYSSELNVNALLLGDSALYLCASSLVSSYNEQFFGPGTRLTVL.

This clonotype is called medium-sized based on its frequency. The chain employs TRBV6-5 and TRBJ2-7. The CDR3 extends over 15 amino acids. Per germline, CDR1 MNHEY and CDR2 SVGAGI. CDR3 amino acids: CASSYTVGDLYEQYF.

The J gene is TRBJ2-1, the V gene TRBV20-1; TCRdb indicates TRBD1, and absent DNA this call remains unverified. CDR1 is DFQATT and CDR2 is SNEGSKA in the germline V gene (reference sequence). CDR3 length: 13 residues. CDR3 protein: CSAADNLYNEQFF.

This clonotype is called medium-sized based on its frequency. J is TRBJ2-7 and V is TRBV30; TCRdb's D gene call, TRBD2, goes unchecked for lack of DNA. The CDR3 consists of 13 residues. CDR1 and CDR2 from the germline V gene are GTSNPN and SVGIG (reference sequence). CDR3 residues: CAWLEDGRYEQYF.

In terms of frequency, this clonotype is medium-sized. V gene TRBV29-1 combines with J gene TRBJ2-1; without DNA, the TCRdb call of TRBD2 cannot be checked. In germline, CDR1 is SQVTM, CDR2 ANQGSEA. The CDR3 loop spans 14 amino acids. The CDR3 sequence is CSVEGFGAPNEQFF.

This chain joins TRBV19 and TRBJ1-1. This CDR3 is 14 amino acids long. Looked up from germline, CDR1 is LNHDA and CDR2 is SQIVND (reference sequence). CDR3 in amino acids: CASGELGMVSEAFF.

The CDR3 sequence: CATSTGGLGPQHF. The genes are TRBV15 and TRBJ1-5; the D call of TRBD1 rests on TCRdb alone, since no DNA is present to check it. The CDR3 is 13 amino acids. From germline, CDR1 is LNHNV and CDR2 YYDKDF (reference sequence).

The J gene is TRBJ2-2, the V gene TRBV18. Germline lookup yields CDR1 KGHSH and CDR2 LQKENI. The CDR3 contains 15 residues. CDR3: CASSPPPSNTGELFF.

According to its frequency, this clonotype is medium-sized. This chain connects TRBV15 to TRBJ2-7; TCRdb indicates TRBD2, and absent DNA this call remains unverified. The germline CDR1 and CDR2 sequences are LNHNV and YYDKDF (reference sequence). The CDR3 consists of 14 residues. CDR3: CATSRASAPYEQYF.

Measured by frequency, this clonotype is medium-sized. The chain is built from TRBV29-1 and TRBJ1-1; the TCRdb D gene call, TRBD1, has no DNA to confirm it. Germline loops: CDR1 SQVTM, CDR2 ANQGSEA. CDR3 length: 12 amino acids. The CDR3: CSVKSTGPEAFF.

This CDR3 is CASSDTGADGYTF. This chain connects TRBV7-9 to TRBJ1-2; TCRdb's D gene call, TRBD1, goes unchecked for lack of DNA. The CDR3 has 13 amino acids. Germline V gene sequence: CDR1 SEHNR, CDR2 FQNEAQ (reference sequence).